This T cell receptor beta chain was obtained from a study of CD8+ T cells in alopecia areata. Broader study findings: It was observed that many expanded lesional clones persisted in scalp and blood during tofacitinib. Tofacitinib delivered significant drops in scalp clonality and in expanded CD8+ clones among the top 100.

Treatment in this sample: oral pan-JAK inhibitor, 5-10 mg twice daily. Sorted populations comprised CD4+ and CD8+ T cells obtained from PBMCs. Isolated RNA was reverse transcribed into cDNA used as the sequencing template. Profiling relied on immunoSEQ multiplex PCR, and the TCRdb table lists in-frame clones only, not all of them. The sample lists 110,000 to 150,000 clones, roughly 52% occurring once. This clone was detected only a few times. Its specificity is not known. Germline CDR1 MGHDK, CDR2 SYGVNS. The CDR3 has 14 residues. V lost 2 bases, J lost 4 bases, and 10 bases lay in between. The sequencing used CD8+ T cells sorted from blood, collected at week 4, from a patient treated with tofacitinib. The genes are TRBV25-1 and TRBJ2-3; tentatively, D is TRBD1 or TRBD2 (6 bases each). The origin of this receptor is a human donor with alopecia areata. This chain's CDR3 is CASSEAGEADTQYF. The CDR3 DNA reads TGTGCCAGCAGTGAAGCAGGGGAGGCAGATACGCAGTATTTT.